This passage covers 4 T cell receptor beta chains from one sample sequenced in a study of blood T cell repertoires in COVID-19. Some clones are missing from TCRdb's copy, which holds only in-frame ones; the method was immunoSEQ multiplex PCR. The sample includes about 250,000 clones, around 86% of them seen just once. The source material was PBMCs or T cells enriched from blood (not recorded which). Every receptor here comes from a man between 18 and 29 years old who had recovered from COVID-19.

Only a few counts were recorded for this clone. This rearrangement joins TRBV5-1 to TRBJ2-5; 7 bases match TRBD2. Germline V CDR1 and CDR2: SGHRS, YFSETQ. The junction had 5 bases not matched to a gene; V was cut back by 7 bases and J by 2 bases. This CDR3 spans 13 amino acids. The CDR3 sequence is CASSGLLQETQYF. In DNA, the CDR3 is TGCGCCAGCTCGGGACTACTGCAAGAGACCCAGTACTTC.

The chain links TRBV20-1 to TRBJ2-1; 8 positions match TRBD2. Per the germline V gene, CDR1 is DFQATT and CDR2 is SNEGSKA (reference sequence). J was trimmed by 12 bases and V by 0 bases; bases with no gene match: 1. The CDR3 contains 11 residues. The chain's CDR3 is CSARDGRAQFF. The CDR3 DNA sequence: TGCAGTGCTAGAGACGGGAGGGCGCAGTTCTTC.

In this sample, this clone turned up once. The rearrangement joins TRBV7-9 to TRBJ1-1; D is unclear. V was shortened by 2 bases and J by 1 base, with 8 bases between the two germline ends. The CDR3 sequence is 14 residues long. Germline V gene sequence: CDR1 SEHNR, CDR2 FQNEAQ (reference sequence). In DNA, the CDR3 is TGTGCCAGCAGCTTACTGGCCGAGAACACTGAAGCTTTCTTT. It specifies CASSLLAENTEAFF.

The V gene is TRBV7-8, the J gene TRBJ2-3; TRBD2 agrees at 9 bases. The CDR3 sequence is 19 residues long. Germline loops: CDR1 SGHVS, CDR2 FQNEAQ. J lost 3 bases, V lost 0 bases, and 13 bases had no gene match. In DNA, the CDR3 is TGTGCCAGCAGCTTAGCGGGGGGTAATAGCGGGAGCAAGACAGATACGCAGTATTTT. This codes for CASSLAGGNSGSKTDTQYF.